The text below deals with one TCR beta chain. Its antigen is still unknown. The assay was immunoSEQ multiplex PCR, and TCRdb's table has in-frame clones only and misses some. The sample records tens of thousands of clones, approximately 93% being singletons. Germline lookup yields CDR1 SGHNT and CDR2 YYREEE (reference sequence). The CDR3 spans 14 residues. After removal of 8 bases from V and 3 bases from J, the junction contained 10 bases not matched to a gene. The data are from a study of cytomegalovirus exposure and HLA in healthy donors. The study's findings and limits: Most observed TCR sequences were rare, whereas some public TCRs were detected in many donors.

The origin of this receptor is a man in his late teens or twenties in good health and CMV-seropositive. What was sequenced was PBMCs. The J gene is TRBJ2-7, the V gene TRBV5-4; 8 nucleotides line up with TRBD1. CDR3 sequence reads: CASHKQGASYEQYF. The CDR3 coding sequence is TGTGCCAGTCACAAGCAGGGGGCCAGCTACGAGCAGTACTTC.